The T cell receptor (beta chain) described here comes from a study of neurological immune-mediated disorders. Study results and limitations: The most TCR clonal expansion was seen in HTLV-1-associated myelopathy, whereas the least was seen in multiple sclerosis, below the level in healthy controls.

The unsorted libraries originated from 2 million PBMCs kept at -80 C. V gave up 4 bases and J gave up 5 bases; unmatched junction bases: 7. This CDR3 is 14 amino acids long. Per germline, CDR1 SNHLY and CDR2 FYNNEI. This clonotype was detected many times. No antigen is known for it. Template-switch 5'RACE cDNA synthesis added a 10-nucleotide unique molecular identifier. In every sequencing run, more than 170 million TCR-beta sequences were generated from 15-18 subjects. TCRdb reprocessed the 5' RACE reads via MiXCR and lists one record per CDR3 protein. The data contain 50,000 to 80,000 distinct CDR3 sequences, 4.5% of them singletons.

The origin of this receptor is a man aged 30 to 39 with multiple sclerosis. The chain combines TRBV2 with TRBJ1-1; 7 positions agree with TRBD1. Sequencing input: PBMCs. Here the CDR3 reads CASSVQGLETEAFF. The DNA for the CDR3 is TGTGCCAGCAGTGTACAGGGGCTCGAGACTGAAGCTTTCTTT.